This is a list of T cell receptor beta chains from one sample in a study of blood T cell repertoires in COVID-19. Data came from immunoSEQ multiplex PCR; TCRdb stores just in-frame clones and leaves some out. This table has about 270,000 clones, over 80% appearing once. The sample consisted of peripheral blood. These receptors originate from a woman aged 50 to 60 with active or convalescent COVID-19. The conserved cysteine and the conserved F or W are not part of the CDR3 here. The size of a clone is reported for some rows only, either as once, few or many, or as a class for expanded clones.

clone size: -; J gene: TRBJ1-1; CDR3 length: 11; V gene: TRBV6-5; CDR3 protein: ASSTTGNTEAF
clone size: -; J gene: TRBJ1-6; CDR3 length: 13; V gene: TRBV14; CDR3 protein: ASSQGGQGFSPLH
clone size: -; J gene: TRBJ1-2; CDR3 length: 14; V gene: TRBV7-8; CDR3 protein: ASSFRDRGLKMGYT
clone size: -; J gene: TRBJ2-7; CDR3 length: 12; V gene: TRBV7-8; CDR3 protein: ASSSGLVEYEQY
clone size: once; J gene: TRBJ2-1; CDR3 length: 11; V gene: TRBV5-1; CDR3 protein: ASSLGVINEQF
clone size: -; J gene: TRBJ2-7; CDR3 length: 13; V gene: TRBV5-1; CDR3 protein: ASRLMDRVSYEQY
clone size: -; J gene: TRBJ1-4; CDR3 length: 13; V gene: TRBV28; CDR3 protein: ASSSTPGSNEKLF
clone size: few; J gene: TRBJ1-1; CDR3 length: 12; V gene: TRBV5-1; CDR3 protein: ASSGRTGGNEAF
clone size: -; J gene: TRBJ1-1; CDR3 length: 12; V gene: TRBV7-9; CDR3 protein: ASSPVLSDTEAF
clone size: -; J gene: TRBJ2-7; CDR3 length: 11; V gene: TRBV7-8; CDR3 protein: ASSPSSSYEQY
clone size: -; J gene: TRBJ2-4; CDR3 length: 12; V gene: TRBV6-5; CDR3 protein: ASTLDLAKNIQY
clone size: once; J gene: TRBJ2-7; CDR3 length: 15; V gene: TRBV3-1/TRBV3-2; CDR3 protein: ASSQDLRGRASYEQY
clone size: few; J gene: TRBJ1-1; CDR3 length: 9; V gene: TRBV20-1; CDR3 protein: SAAGGTEAF
clone size: -; J gene: TRBJ1-5; CDR3 length: 10; V gene: TRBV2; CDR3 protein: ASAPGPQPQH
clone size: -; J gene: TRBJ1-6; CDR3 length: 14; V gene: TRBV5-1; CDR3 protein: ASSSTGGSYNSPLH
clone size: -; J gene: TRBJ2-3; CDR3 length: 14; V gene: TRBV3-1/TRBV3-2; CDR3 protein: ASSRGLAGAKDTQY
clone size: -; J gene: TRBJ2-3; CDR3 length: 16; V gene: TRBV3-1/TRBV3-2; CDR3 protein: ASSQLVGEGGVSDTQY
clone size: -; J gene: TRBJ1-1; CDR3 length: 12; V gene: TRBV27; CDR3 protein: ASSLDRLNTEAF
clone size: -; J gene: TRBJ1-6; CDR3 length: 15; V gene: TRBV3-1/TRBV3-2; CDR3 protein: ASSLGLPGSLNSPLH
clone size: -; J gene: TRBJ2-2; CDR3 length: 12; V gene: TRBV6-1; CDR3 protein: ASSEIGGAGELF
clone size: -; J gene: TRBJ2-5; CDR3 length: 14; V gene: TRBV27; CDR3 protein: ASSLRTGGLQETQY
clone size: -; J gene: TRBJ2-1; CDR3 length: 14; V gene: TRBV5-1; CDR3 protein: ASSLLRLAAYNEQF
clone size: once; J gene: TRBJ1-2; CDR3 length: 12; V gene: TRBV7-9; CDR3 protein: ASSLTGGGYGYT
clone size: few; J gene: TRBJ2-7; CDR3 length: 13; V gene: TRBV5-5; CDR3 protein: ASSMGDRFMDEQY
clone size: -; J gene: TRBJ1-1; CDR3 length: 11; V gene: TRBV7-9; CDR3 protein: ASSPPGNTEAF
clone size: -; J gene: TRBJ1-5; CDR3 length: 12; V gene: TRBV28; CDR3 protein: ASSSVRFREPQH
clone size: once; J gene: TRBJ1-2; CDR3 length: 16; V gene: TRBV21-1; CDR3 protein: ASSGRDRGRHENYGYT
clone size: -; J gene: TRBJ2-7; CDR3 length: 13; V gene: TRBV5-1; CDR3 protein: ASRVRTSPEYEQY
clone size: -; J gene: TRBJ2-7; CDR3 length: 14; V gene: TRBV2; CDR3 protein: ASSVDSTARTYEQY
clone size: once; J gene: TRBJ1-1; CDR3 length: 12; V gene: TRBV21-1; CDR3 protein: ASVPGIMNTEAF
clone size: -; J gene: TRBJ1-6; CDR3 length: 13; V gene: TRBV28; CDR3 protein: ASSRRTGYNSPLH
clone size: -; J gene: TRBJ1-1; CDR3 length: 12; V gene: TRBV6-2/TRBV6-3; CDR3 protein: ASSYSSENTEAF
clone size: -; J gene: TRBJ2-5; CDR3 length: 12; V gene: TRBV5-6; CDR3 protein: ASSLRGGRETQY
clone size: -; J gene: TRBJ2-1; CDR3 length: 13; V gene: TRBV11-1; CDR3 protein: ASSLGLAGGNEQF
clone size: -; J gene: TRBJ2-3; CDR3 length: 12; V gene: TRBV7-7; CDR3 protein: ASSPGGQADTQY
clone size: few; J gene: TRBJ1-4; CDR3 length: 14; V gene: TRBV2; CDR3 protein: ASRGQGSGTNEKLF
clone size: -; J gene: TRBJ2-7; CDR3 length: 9; V gene: TRBV5-1; CDR3 protein: ASSSGTGQY
clone size: -; J gene: TRBJ1-1; CDR3 length: 12; V gene: TRBV4-1; CDR3 protein: ASRQNREETEAF
clone size: -; J gene: TRBJ2-3; CDR3 length: 12; V gene: TRBV7-2; CDR3 protein: ASSFTGGTDTQY
clone size: once; J gene: TRBJ1-2; CDR3 length: 13; V gene: TRBV6-5; CDR3 protein: ASTTGPLPNYGYT
clone size: -; J gene: TRBJ1-1; CDR3 length: 11; V gene: TRBV12-3/TRBV12-4; CDR3 protein: ASRYNSNTEAF
clone size: -; J gene: TRBJ1-6; CDR3 length: 14; V gene: TRBV5-6; CDR3 protein: ASSFYQDRGNSPLH
clone size: -; J gene: TRBJ2-5; CDR3 length: 14; V gene: TRBV6-1; CDR3 protein: ASSEKVAGYQETQY
clone size: -; J gene: TRBJ2-1; CDR3 length: 17; V gene: TRBV4-2; CDR3 protein: ASSQAPPLADLTYNEQF
clone size: -; J gene: TRBJ2-1; CDR3 length: 11; V gene: TRBV11-2; CDR3 protein: ASSLDRYNEQF
clone size: -; J gene: TRBJ1-6; CDR3 length: 10; V gene: TRBV30; CDR3 protein: AWAAGNSPLH
clone size: -; J gene: TRBJ2-5; CDR3 length: 15; V gene: TRBV5-3; CDR3 protein: ARSRGTSGRQEETQY
clone size: -; J gene: TRBJ2-6; CDR3 length: 16; V gene: TRBV7-3; CDR3 protein: ASSKGAGTVSGANVLT
clone size: -; J gene: TRBJ2-2; CDR3 length: 14; V gene: TRBV18; CDR3 protein: ASSPTLAGNTGELF
clone size: -; J gene: TRBJ2-1; CDR3 length: 15; V gene: TRBV5-5; CDR3 protein: ASSPGLAGGRSNEQF
clone size: -; J gene: TRBJ1-2; CDR3 length: 10; V gene: TRBV2; CDR3 protein: ASSPGYYGYT
clone size: -; J gene: TRBJ1-1; CDR3 length: 13; V gene: TRBV28; CDR3 protein: ASSFNQGGMTEAF